Listed here is a single T cell receptor (beta chain). These data belong to a study of cytomegalovirus exposure and HLA in healthy donors. PCR involved 60 Vbeta and 13 Jbeta primers. Some clones are missing from TCRdb's copy, which holds only in-frame ones; the method was immunoSEQ multiplex PCR. This sample has some 200,000 clones; 55% to 75% occur once, and the top ten carry 2.6%. V dropped 0 bases and J dropped 4 bases, with 5 bases sitting between them. The V gene's germline CDR1 is SGHDT and CDR2 YYEEEE. The CDR3 length is 13 residues. The specimen was PBMCs. The origin of this receptor is a man between 40 and 49 years old in good health and CMV-seropositive. The chain uses TRBV5-6 and TRBJ2-1, with D unresolved. This CDR3 is CASSLGGYNEQFF. The CDR3 nucleotides are TGTGCCAGCAGCTTGGGCGGATACAATGAGCAGTTCTTC.